This TCR beta chain was retrieved from a study of blood T cells in healthy people across ages. On this clonotype itself: Its target is unknown. This clone may be a read error of a much larger clone one base away.

Study-wide findings and caveats: Per million T cells, the diversity of TCR beta decreased roughly linearly as age advanced. TCR beta diversity tracked closely with naive T cell percentage.

There are 15 residues in the CDR3. Germline values: CDR1 SQVTM, CDR2 ANQGSEA. A J-beta primer mix and a sample-barcoded 5' primer were used in a second PCR of about 7 to 12 cycles. Each CDR3 protein is one row after TCRdb ran MiXCR on the 5' RACE reads. The sample has hundreds of thousands of distinct CDR3 sequences; under 65% are singletons. Material: blood. The TCR was taken from a woman aged 80 or older in good health. V and J are TRBV29-1 and TRBJ2-5, with D possibly called TRBD1 or TRBD2 (5 bases each). The CDR3 DNA reads as TGCAGCGCTGAAGACACCGGGACGTCAGAGGAGACCCAGTACTTC. Translating gives CSAEDTGTSEETQYF. The full variable domain, its missing parts supplied by reference TRBV29-1 and TRBJ2-5, is SAVISQKPSRDICQRGTSLTIQCQVDSQVTMMFWYRQQPGQSLTLIATANQGSEATYESGFVIDKFPISRPNLTFSTLTVSNMSPEDSSIYLCSAEDTGTSEETQYFGPGTRLLVL.